These 12 T cell receptor beta chains came from one sample sequenced in a study of blood T cell repertoires in COVID-19. TCRdb keeps only in-frame clones here, not all; method: immunoSEQ multiplex PCR. The table shows 40,000 to 55,000 clones, with 80% to 90% occurring only once. The sequenced material came from peripheral blood. The receptors were gathered from a human donor in a cohort sampled during active COVID-19.

The chain couples TRBV2 to TRBJ2-1, with TRBD2 identical over 7 bases. The CDR3 totals 17 residues. After removal of 3 bases from V and 3 bases from J, the junction contained 11 bases not matched to a gene. Germline V gene sequence: CDR1 SNHLY, CDR2 FYNNEI. For the CDR3, the DNA is TGTGCCAGCAGTGACCCCACTAGCGTCATAGTCTACAATGAGCAGTTCTTC. Encoded protein: CASSDPTSVIVYNEQFF.

The rearrangement uses TRBV7-9 and TRBJ2-1; 11 positions agree with TRBD2. In germline, CDR1 is SEHNR, CDR2 FQNEAQ (reference sequence). V shed 5 bases, J shed 7 bases, and the junction held 7 bases outside the gene matches. The CDR3 is made up of 15 amino acids. CDR3 coding DNA: TGTGCCAGCAGCGTAACTAGCGGGAGTTGGAATGAGCAGTTCTTC. It is translated as CASSVTSGSWNEQFF.

This chain connects TRBV7-9 to TRBJ2-1; the match to TRBD2 covers 10 bases. The ends lost 1 base at V and 8 bases at J; junction bases unmatched: 8. The CDR3 has 16 amino acids. Per germline, CDR1 SEHNR and CDR2 FQNEAQ (reference sequence). CDR3 DNA: TGTGCCAGCAGCTTAGGACTAGCGGGTAATAGGGATGAGCAGTTCTTC. Protein: CASSLGLAGNRDEQFF.

This rearrangement joins TRBV5-4 to TRBJ2-2; 9 bases line up with TRBD1. J gave up 4 bases and V 4 bases, and 5 bases lay outside the gene matches. The germline V gene has CDR1 SGHNT and CDR2 YYREEE (reference sequence). The CDR3 consists of 15 residues. CDR3: CASSGQGRGTGELFF. DNA for the CDR3: TGTGCCAGCAGCGGACAGGGGCGCGGCACCGGGGAGCTGTTTTTT.

This clone has a single count. This chain uses TRBV27 with TRBJ2-1, with 8 bases matching TRBD2. The junction had 4 bases not matched to a gene; V was cut back by 2 bases and J by 1 base. Germline V gene sequence: CDR1 MNHEY, CDR2 SMNVEV (reference sequence). This CDR3 region has 16 residues. CDR3 amino acids: CASSLRGGRSYNEQFF. The CDR3 bases are TGTGCCAGCAGTTTAAGAGGCGGGAGGTCCTACAATGAGCAGTTCTTC.

This chain links TRBV12-3 or TRBV12-4 with TRBJ2-7; no definite D call. The CDR3 has 12 residues. Trimming removed 1 base at V and 3 bases at J, with 4 bases between. The CDR3 region has the DNA TGTGCCAGCAGTTTAGACAACTACGAGCAGTACTTC. Amino acid sequence: CASSLDNYEQYF.

The V and J genes are TRBV7-3 and TRBJ2-1, with 8 bases identical to TRBD1. V lost 5 bases to trimming and J lost 2 bases; unmatched junction nucleotides: 23. The CDR3 covers 21 residues. Germline V gives CDR1 SGHTA, CDR2 FQGTGA. The CDR3 loop reads CASSPRKGRQGNPGTYNEQFF. The CDR3 DNA follows: TGTGCCAGCAGCCCAAGGAAAGGGCGACAGGGGAATCCCGGGACCTACAATGAGCAGTTCTTC.

The CDR3 here is CASSLDGRGTEAFF. The CDR3, as DNA: TGTGCCAGCAGCTTAGATGGGAGGGGCACTGAAGCTTTCTTT. The rearrangement links TRBV11-2 to TRBJ1-1; TRBD1 is a possible D gene (5 bases). V gave up 0 bases and J gave up 4 bases, with 9 bases separating them. Germline V gives CDR1 SGHAT, CDR2 FQNNGV. CDR3 size: 14 residues.

The chain uses TRBV28 and TRBJ2-2, with 8 bases lining up with TRBD2. The CDR3 spans 15 residues. Trimming at V came to 8 bases and at J to 4 bases, leaving 9 bases not matched to a gene. Germline CDR1 reads MDHEN; CDR2 reads SYDVKM. The CDR3 DNA follows: TGTGCCAGCGGACGCTCGGGGGGGGGCACCGGGGAGCTGTTTTTT. As protein: CASGRSGGGTGELFF. The whole variable domain, remainder taken from reference TRBV28 and TRBJ2-2, is DVKVTQSSRYLVKRTGEKVFLECVQDMDHENMFWYRQDPGLGLRLIYFSYDVKMKEKGDIPEGYSVSREKKERFSLILESASTNQTSMYLCASGRSGGGTGELFFGEGSRLTVL.

The genes are TRBV11-2 and TRBJ2-1, with D perhaps matching TRBD2 (6 bases). V was cut by 0 bases and J by 10 bases, with 7 bases left in between. The germline gives CDR1 SGHAT, CDR2 FQNNGV. CDR3 size: 12 residues. The CDR3 spells CASSLDRGEQFF. Written as DNA, the CDR3 is TGTGCCAGCAGCTTAGATCGGGGGGAGCAGTTCTTC.

The rearrangement uses TRBV5-1 and TRBJ1-6; D unresolved. This CDR3 region has 15 residues. The ends were cut back, 0 bases at V and 8 bases at J, with 12 bases in the middle. Germline V gives CDR1 SGHRS, CDR2 YFSETQ. In DNA, the CDR3 is TGCGCCAGCAGCTTGGCACCCCGGGAGGATTCACCCCTCCACTTT. Protein sequence: CASSLAPREDSPLHF. The variable domain in full, completed from reference TRBV5-1 and TRBJ1-6, reads KAGVTQTPRYLIKTRGQQVTLSCSPISGHRSVSWYQQTPGQGLQFLFEYFSETQRNKGNFPGRFSGRQFSNSRSEMNVSTLELGDSALYLCASSLAPREDSPLHFGNGTRLTVT.

The chain is built from TRBV9 and TRBJ2-3; 8 bases match TRBD2. The CDR3 has 15 residues. Germline CDR1 and CDR2: SGDLS and YYNGEE. V was clipped by 3 bases and J by 0 bases; unmatched bases: 3. The CDR3 sequence: CASSDRLASTDTQYF. CDR3 coding DNA: TGTGCCAGCAGCGACCGACTAGCGAGCACAGATACGCAGTATTTT.